One and the same sample provided the 25 T cell receptor beta chains below, sequenced in a study of blood T cell repertoires in COVID-19. The assay was immunoSEQ multiplex PCR, and TCRdb's table has in-frame clones only and misses some. The sample consists of approximately 500,000 clones, about 89% of them appearing once. The sequenced sample was peripheral blood. The receptors here all came from a woman aged 45 to 65 with COVID-19, enrolled during active disease.

The chain recombines TRBV6-7 with TRBJ2-7; D might be TRBD2 (6 bases). TRBV6-7 is recorded as an ORF, its role being uncertain. The CDR3 is 16 residues long. Trimming cost V 0 bases and J 2 bases, with 14 bases left between them. The DNA for the CDR3 is TGTGCCAGCAGTTACTCGTACACTTGGAGGGCCTACGAGCAGTACTTC. Encoded protein: CASSYSYTWRAYEQYF.

This chain connects TRBV28 to TRBJ1-2, with unresolved D. Between the trimmed V and J ends, which lost 6 bases and 5 bases, there was a span of 16 bases. The CDR3 loop spans 14 amino acids. CDR1 and CDR2 (germline): MDHEN, SYDVKM. CDR3 DNA: TGTGCCAGCAGCAGCCGACGTGGGCTTTATGGCTACACCTTC. This encodes CASSSRRGLYGYTF.

The chain couples TRBV4-1 to TRBJ2-3; TRBD2 matches 8 bases. V lost 2 bases to trimming and J lost 5 bases; unmatched junction nucleotides: 12. This CDR3 spans 17 amino acids. Germline lookup yields CDR1 MGHRA and CDR2 YSYEKL. The CDR3 nucleotides are TGCGCCAGCAGCCAAATATTACGGGGGGGTCGGAAAGATACGCAGTATTTT. Protein product: CASSQILRGGRKDTQYF.

Points on this clone: Other DNA sequences within the sample encode an identical CDR3. The chain couples TRBV19 to TRBJ1-4; weak D call: TRBD1 (5 bases). V shed 1 base and J shed 8 bases, with 8 bases lying between them. This CDR3 contains 13 residues. CDR1 is LNHDA, CDR2 SQIVND, per germline (reference sequence). The CDR3 coding sequence is TGTGCCAGTAGTATAGGACAGTGGGAAAAACTGTTTTTT. This translates into CASSIGQWEKLFF.

This chain connects TRBV27 to TRBJ1-2, with a possible D match to TRBD1 (5 bases). V was cut by 6 bases and J by 1 base, with 12 bases left in between. CDR1 is MNHEY and CDR2 is SMNVEV in the germline V gene (reference sequence). CDR3 size: 14 residues. The CDR3: CASSQGFFNYGYTF. DNA for the CDR3: TGTGCCAGCAGCCAGGGATTCTTTAACTATGGCTACACCTTC.

This rearrangement joins TRBV6-5 to TRBJ1-2; D is undetermined. V lost 7 bases, J lost 6 bases, and 12 bases lay in between. Per the germline V gene, CDR1 is MNHEY and CDR2 is SVGAGI. The CDR3 contains 12 residues. CDR3 sequence reads: CASNLEFDGYTF. The CDR3 region has the DNA TGTGCCAGCAACTTAGAGTTCGATGGCTACACCTTC.

The chain has TRBV30 and TRBJ2-3; D call uncertain. Trimming removed 5 bases at V and 4 bases at J, with 16 bases between. The CDR3 spans 14 residues. Per the germline V gene, CDR1 is GTSNPN and CDR2 is SVGIG (reference sequence). The CDR3 reads CAWGPKNSPDTQYF. Written as DNA, the CDR3 is TGTGCCTGGGGGCCCAAAAACAGCCCAGATACGCAGTATTTT.

This clone came up once. This chain links TRBV19 with TRBJ2-1; possibly TRBD2 for D (5 bases). This CDR3 is built from 13 residues. Trimming shortened V by 3 bases and J by 7 bases, and 10 bases separated the two germline ends. Per germline, CDR1 LNHDA and CDR2 SQIVND (reference sequence). The DNA for the CDR3 is TGTGCCAGTAGTATCCCTGGGAGAAATGAGCAGTTCTTC. Protein: CASSIPGRNEQFF. Looking up the rest from reference TRBV19 and TRBJ2-1 gives the full variable domain: DGGITQSPKYLFRKEGQNVTLSCEQNLNHDAMYWYRQDPGQGLRLIYYSQIVNDFQKGDIAEGYSVSREKKESFPLTVTSAQKNPTAFYLCASSIPGRNEQFFGPGTRLTVL.

Note on this clone: The sample contains more than one DNA sequence encoding this CDR3. The chain couples TRBV20-1 to TRBJ1-1; D is possibly TRBD1 (5 bases). Trimming pared 6 bases from V and 6 bases from J, leaving 11 bases between. Germline-derived CDR1 and CDR2 are DFQATT and SNEGSKA (reference sequence). The CDR3 sequence is 11 residues long. The CDR3 coding sequence is TGCAGTGCACGGCGGGGGGCTGAAGCTTTCTTT. This gives the protein CSARRGAEAFF.

This sequence joins TRBV30 and TRBJ2-7; possibly TRBD2 for D (7 bases). Germline CDR1 reads GTSNPN; CDR2 reads SVGIG (reference sequence). CDR3 length equals 14 residues. Between the trimmed V and J ends, which lost 5 bases and 4 bases, there was a span of 18 bases. The CDR3 DNA follows: TGTGCCTGGCGGGGGGCCCATACGCTATACGAGCAGTACTTC. Translation gives CAWRGAHTLYEQYF.

This chain links TRBV4-2 with TRBJ1-1, with unresolved D. Trimming took 4 bases from V and 8 from J, leaving 11 bases between them. Germline CDR1 reads LGHNA; CDR2 reads YNFKEQ. CDR3 size: 12 residues. CDR3 nucleotides: TGTGCCAGCAGCCGTGCTGGGCAAGAAGCTTTCTTT. Translated: CASSRAGQEAFF.

This clone was seen just once. V is TRBV2 and J is TRBJ1-1, with D possibly TRBD1 on 5 matching bases. The V end was cut by 8 bases, the J end by 0 bases, with 19 bases between. The germline V gene has CDR1 SNHLY and CDR2 FYNNEI. This CDR3 has 16 amino acids. DNA for the CDR3: TGTGCCAGCTCGGGGGACCAACCTTCAATGAACACTGAAGCTTTCTTT. Protein sequence: CASSGDQPSMNTEAFF.

This clone was counted between two and nine times. This chain connects TRBV30 to TRBJ1-3; the match to TRBD1 covers 9 bases. CDR3 length: 16 amino acids. Germline V gene lookup returns CDR1 GTSNPN and CDR2 SVGIG (reference sequence). CDR3 in DNA: TGTGCATTTTCTACAGGGGGCGTTTTACCTGGAAACACCATATATTTT. This encodes CAFSTGGVLPGNTIYF.

The chain joins TRBV30 to TRBJ1-1; possibly TRBD1 for D (5 bases). V was clipped by 5 bases and J by 1 base, with 8 bases between them. From germline, CDR1 is GTSNPN and CDR2 SVGIG (reference sequence). The length of the CDR3 is 12 residues. The CDR3 bases are TGTGCCTGGGTCAGGGAGAACACTGAAGCTTTCTTT. It translates to CAWVRENTEAFF. Full variable domain (remainder filled in from reference TRBV30 and TRBJ1-1): SQTIHQWPATLVQPVGSPLSLECTVEGTSNPNLYWYRQAAGRGLQLLFYSVGIGQISSEVPQNLSASRPQDRQFILSSKKLLLSDSGFYLCAWVRENTEAFFGQGTRLTVV.

The chain joins TRBV11-3 to TRBJ2-7; tentative D call: TRBD1 (5 bases). Germline CDR1 reads SGHNT; CDR2 reads YENEEA. The V end lost 2 bases, the J end lost 1 base, and 12 bases lay between the germline ends. The CDR3 is 15 amino acids. The DNA for the CDR3 is TGTGCCAGCAGCTTAAGTCCAGGGTTTTCCTACGAGCAGTACTTC. This translates into CASSLSPGFSYEQYF.

V gene TRBV9 combines with J gene TRBJ2-7; 11 nucleotides match TRBD2. Germline CDR1 SGDLS, CDR2 YYNGEE. The V segment lost 0 bases and the J segment 2 bases; nucleotides outside the gene matches: 1. This CDR3 region has 15 residues. CDR3 nucleotide sequence: TGTGCCAGCAGCGTAGGACTAGCGGGAACCTACGAGCAGTACTTC. Translating it yields CASSVGLAGTYEQYF.

This rearrangement joins TRBV5-4 to TRBJ2-3; tentatively, D is TRBD1 (6 bases). CDR1 is SGHNT, CDR2 YYREEE, per germline (reference sequence). The CDR3 totals 15 residues. The V gene lost 4 bases and the J gene lost 0 bases, with 12 bases spanning the gap. The CDR3: CASSPQGPSTDTQYF. CDR3 nucleotide sequence: TGTGCCAGCAGCCCTCAGGGGCCTAGCACAGATACGCAGTATTTT.

The chain employs TRBV6-6 and TRBJ1-1; 7 nucleotides line up with TRBD1. The CDR3 runs to 13 residues. Germline V gives CDR1 MNHNY, CDR2 SVGAGI (reference sequence). The V gene end was trimmed by 8 bases and the J gene end by 3 bases; junction bases not matched to a gene: 6. The CDR3 sequence: CASSEQGDTEAFF. CDR3 sequence (DNA): TGTGCCAGCTCTGAGCAGGGGGACACTGAAGCTTTCTTT.

The chain joins TRBV6-4 to TRBJ1-2, with D possibly being TRBD1 (6 bases). CDR1 MRHNA and CDR2 SNTAGT come from the germline V gene. The V gene lost 5 bases and the J gene lost 2 bases, with 15 bases spanning the gap. This CDR3 spans 15 amino acids. DNA for the CDR3: TGTGCCAGCAGTACCGGGACAAACACGAACTATGGCTACACCTTC. Its translation: CASSTGTNTNYGYTF.

This sequence joins TRBV6-5 and TRBJ2-5, with a tentative D call TRBD2 (7 bases). Trimming removed 5 bases at V and 5 bases at J, with 18 bases between. CDR3 length: 15 residues. From germline, CDR1 is MNHEY and CDR2 SVGAGI. CDR3 residues: CASSRAGSRGETQYF. CDR3 DNA sequence: TGTGCCAGCAGTCGAGCGGGGTCGAGGGGGGAGACCCAGTACTTC.

V gene TRBV5-4 combines with J gene TRBJ2-3; the match to TRBD2 covers 13 bases. V was clipped by 4 bases and J by 6 bases; unmatched bases: 8. This CDR3 spans 16 amino acids. Germline V gene lookup returns CDR1 SGHNT and CDR2 YYREEE (reference sequence). CDR3 in amino acids: CASSRPTSGGWDTQYF. CDR3 bases: TGTGCCAGCAGCCGCCCGACTAGCGGGGGGTGGGATACGCAGTATTTT.

About this clone itself: The identical CDR3 is also encoded by other nucleotide sequences in the sample. The CDR3: CSVERQGSEKLFF. The CDR3 nucleotides are TGCAGCGTTGAGCGCCAGGGGAGTGAAAAACTGTTTTTT. V and J are TRBV29-1 and TRBJ1-4; tentative D call: TRBD1 (6 bases). This CDR3 is built from 13 residues. Germline values: CDR1 SQVTM, CDR2 ANQGSEA. V dropped 3 bases and J dropped 7 bases, with 12 bases sitting between them.

The chain carries TRBV6-6 and TRBJ1-3; D is undetermined. Per the germline V gene, CDR1 is MNHNY and CDR2 is SVGAGI (reference sequence). CDR3 size: 16 residues. Trimming left V 1 base short and J 7 bases short, with 17 bases between. CDR3 sequence reads: CASSYYVGLVANTIYF. The CDR3 DNA is TGTGCCAGCAGTTACTACGTAGGTCTAGTGGCGAACACCATATATTTT.

This clone came up once. The chain uses TRBV2 and TRBJ2-7; no reliable D call. V lost 5 bases and J 4 bases, leaving 15 bases between the germline ends. CDR3 length: 14 residues. Germline V gives CDR1 SNHLY, CDR2 FYNNEI. Here the CDR3 reads CASSPFPGLYEQYF. The DNA for the CDR3 is TGTGCCAGCAGTCCGTTCCCCGGGTTGTACGAGCAGTACTTC.

This clone was recorded only once. The chain carries TRBV19 and TRBJ2-3; 10 bases map to TRBD2. Germline V gene lookup returns CDR1 LNHDA and CDR2 SQIVND (reference sequence). With 5 bases clipped from V and 4 bases from J, the junction kept 9 bases outside the gene matches. This CDR3 comprises 16 residues. CDR3 residues: CASSPSGGAIPDTQYF. The CDR3 coding sequence is TGTGCCAGTAGTCCTAGCGGGGGTGCAATTCCAGATACGCAGTATTTT.